This T cell receptor (beta chain) derives from a study of T cell repertoires in cytomegalovirus infection. TCRdb independently ran MiXCR on the reads; one entry per CDR3 protein. Here the sample spans about 830,000 distinct CDR3 sequences, around a third being singletons. Per the germline V gene, CDR1 is SGHVT and CDR2 is SQSDAQ. CDR3 length: 13 residues. Trimming took off 6 bases at V and 5 bases at J, with 14 bases between the two ends. About this clonotype: Its specificity is not known.

The TCR comes from a human donor in good health (CMV status not recorded). Some clones in this sample may be carry-over from other donors' samples. The rearrangement joins TRBV7-4 to TRBJ2-7, with a weak D call TRBD2 (7 bases). Sequenced here: cultured CD8+ T cells from PBMCs, sampled from culture after CMV antigen stimulation. The CDR3 DNA is TGTGCCAGCAGTCCGAGGGGGGGCAACGAGCAGTACGTC. It codes for CASSPRGGNEQYV.